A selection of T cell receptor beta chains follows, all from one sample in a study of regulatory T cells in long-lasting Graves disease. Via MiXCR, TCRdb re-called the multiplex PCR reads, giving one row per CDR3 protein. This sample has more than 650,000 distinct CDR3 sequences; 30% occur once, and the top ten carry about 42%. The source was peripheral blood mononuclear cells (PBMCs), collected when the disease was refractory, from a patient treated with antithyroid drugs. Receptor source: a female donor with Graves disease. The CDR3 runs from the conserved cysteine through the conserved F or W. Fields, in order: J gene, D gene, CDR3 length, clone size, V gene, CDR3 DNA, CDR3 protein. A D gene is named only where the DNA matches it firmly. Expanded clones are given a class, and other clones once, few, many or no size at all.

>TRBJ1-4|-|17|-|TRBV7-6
TGTGCCAGCAGCTTACGGGGATTGCCCTCGGCTAATGAAAAACTGTTTTTT
CASSLRGLPSANEKLFF
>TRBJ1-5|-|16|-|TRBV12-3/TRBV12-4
TGTGCCAGCAGTTTAGGGGGGGCCCGTGTCAATCAGCCCCAGCATTTT
CASSLGGARVNQPQHF
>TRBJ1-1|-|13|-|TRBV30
TGTGCCTGGAGGGGACAAATTGACACTGAAGCTTTCTTT
CAWRGQIDTEAFF
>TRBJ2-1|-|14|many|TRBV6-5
TGTGCCAGCAGTTACGCTGACCAAGACAATGAGCAGTTCTTC
CASSYADQDNEQFF
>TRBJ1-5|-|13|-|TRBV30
TGTGCCTGGAGTCACGGCTTCAATCAGCCCCAGCATTTT
CAWSHGFNQPQHF
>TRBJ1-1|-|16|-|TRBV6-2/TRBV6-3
TGTGCCAGCAGTGAGATGTCGGGGACCTTGAACACTGAAGCTTTCTTT
CASSEMSGTLNTEAFF
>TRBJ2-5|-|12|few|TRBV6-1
TGTGCCAGCAGTGAGGTACAAGAGACCCAGTACTTC
CASSEVQETQYF
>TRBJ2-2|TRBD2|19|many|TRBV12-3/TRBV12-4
TGTGCCAGCAGTCACTCCGGGACTAGCGGGAGGTATCAGACCGGGGAGCTGTTTTTT
CASSHSGTSGRYQTGELFF
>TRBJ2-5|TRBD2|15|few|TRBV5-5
TGTGCCAGCAGCTTGGTGGGACTAGCACAAGAGACCCAGTACTTC
CASSLVGLAQETQYF
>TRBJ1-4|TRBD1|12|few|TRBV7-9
TGTGCCAGCAGCTTAGGGGGACAGCAACTGTTTTTT
CASSLGGQQLFF
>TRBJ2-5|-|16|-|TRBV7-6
TGTGCCAGCAGCCCTACAGTTTATGGGGAGGTAGAGACCCAGTACTTC
CASSPTVYGEVETQYF
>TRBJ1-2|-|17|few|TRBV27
TGTGCCAGCAGTTTGGATGGGGCCGAGGGCTTGGGCTATGGCTACACCTTC
CASSLDGAEGLGYGYTF
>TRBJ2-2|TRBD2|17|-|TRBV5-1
TGCGCCAGCAGCCAACGGACTAGCGGGCACAACACCGGGGAGCTGTTTTTT
CASSQRTSGHNTGELFF
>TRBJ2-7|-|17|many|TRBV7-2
TGTGCCAGCAGCTTAGAGGTTCGACGGATGAGCTCCTACGAGCAGTACTTC
CASSLEVRRMSSYEQYF
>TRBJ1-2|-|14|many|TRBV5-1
TGCGCCAGCAGCTTGGAGGGCAGAAACTATGGCTACACCTTC
CASSLEGRNYGYTF
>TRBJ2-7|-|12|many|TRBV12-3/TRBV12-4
TGTGCCAGCAGCCGTCGTATCGACGAGCAGTACTTC
CASSRRIDEQYF
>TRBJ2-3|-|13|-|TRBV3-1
TGTGCCAGCAGCCAATTCCGGAGGGATACGCAGTATTTT
CASSQFRRDTQYF
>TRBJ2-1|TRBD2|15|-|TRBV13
TGTGCCAGCAGGAACGGGACTAGCGGATACAATGAGCAGTTCTTC
CASRNGTSGYNEQFF
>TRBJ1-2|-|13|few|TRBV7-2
TGTGCCAGCAGCTTGCAGGCACTCTATGGCTACACCTTC
CASSLQALYGYTF
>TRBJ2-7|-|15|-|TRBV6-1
TGTGCCAGCAGTGAAAGTACAGTCCCCTGGTACGAGCAGTACTTC
CASSESTVPWYEQYF
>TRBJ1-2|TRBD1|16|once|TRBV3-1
TGTGCCAGCAGCCAAGATTCCGGACAGGGGCTGAGTGGCTACACCTTC
CASSQDSGQGLSGYTF
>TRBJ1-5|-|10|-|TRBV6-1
TGTGCCAGTCACATTCAGCCCCAGCATTTT
CASHIQPQHF
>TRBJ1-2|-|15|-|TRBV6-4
TGTGCCAGCAGTTACGGGCGGTCCACTGGCTATGGCTACACCTTC
CASSYGRSTGYGYTF
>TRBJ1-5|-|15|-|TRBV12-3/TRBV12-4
TGTGCCAGCAGTTTTTTTTGGGGAGAGAATCAGCCCCAGCATTTT
CASSFFWGENQPQHF
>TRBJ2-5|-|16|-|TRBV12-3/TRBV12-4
TGTGCCAGCAGTTTAAGATCTCCGGGAGAGGGGTATGAGCAGTACTTC
CASSLRSPGEGYEQYF
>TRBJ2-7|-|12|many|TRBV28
TGTGCCAGCTCCGGGACAAGATACGAGCAGTACTTC
CASSGTRYEQYF
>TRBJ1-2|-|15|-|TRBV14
TGTGCCAGCAGCCAAGATATGGGGGGGCCCTATGGCTACACCTTC
CASSQDMGGPYGYTF
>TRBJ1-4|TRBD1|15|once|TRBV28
TGTGCCAGCCAAGACAGGGGAGGATCTAATGAAAAACTGTTTTTT
CASQDRGGSNEKLFF
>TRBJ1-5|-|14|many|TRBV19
TGTGCCAGTAGTATCGGAGATAGCAATCAGCCCCAGCATTTT
CASSIGDSNQPQHF
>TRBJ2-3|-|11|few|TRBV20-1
TGCAGTGCAAATCACCAAGATACGCAGTATTTT
CSANHQDTQYF
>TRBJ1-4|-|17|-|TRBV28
TGTGCCAGCAGCCTGCGAGTTAGTGGGGTGGTTAATGAAAAACTGTTTTTT
CASSLRVSGVVNEKLFF
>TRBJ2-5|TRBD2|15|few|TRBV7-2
TGTGCCAGCAGCTACCTCGCTAGCGGGTACGAGACCCAGTACTTC
CASSYLASGYETQYF
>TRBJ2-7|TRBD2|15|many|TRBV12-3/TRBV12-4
TGTGCCAGCAGTTTGTCAACTAGCGGCTCCTACGAGCAGTACTTC
CASSLSTSGSYEQYF
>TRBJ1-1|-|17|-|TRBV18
TGTGCCAGCTCACCTACACCTTCCTCCTCAGGTAACACTGAAGCTTTCTTT
CASSPTPSSSGNTEAFF
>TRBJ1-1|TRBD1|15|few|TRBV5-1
TGCGCCAGCAGCTGGACAGGGGGGCTAAACACTGAAGCTTTCTTT
CASSWTGGLNTEAFF
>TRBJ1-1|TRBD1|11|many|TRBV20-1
TGCAGCGCGGACAGGGACACTGAAGCTTTCTTT
CSADRDTEAFF
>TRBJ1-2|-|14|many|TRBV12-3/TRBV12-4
TGTGCCAGCAGTCTCCGCCTTCAAGGGGTTGGCTACACCTTC
CASSLRLQGVGYTF
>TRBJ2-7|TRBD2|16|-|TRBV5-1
TGCGCCAGCAGCCCCTTGCGGGAGGTAAATCGCTACGAGCAGTACTTC
CASSPLREVNRYEQYF
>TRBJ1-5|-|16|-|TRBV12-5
TGTGCTAGTGGTTTGGTACGAGGGGATAGCAATCAGCCCCAGCATTTT
CASGLVRGDSNQPQHF